This T cell receptor beta chain was documented in a study of OX40 agonist ivuxolimab in advanced cancers. TCRdb keeps only in-frame clones here, not all; method: immunoSEQ multiplex PCR. This sample carries over 90,000 clones, 90% of them seen once, and the ten largest clones take more than 0.15%. Losses at the gene ends were 3 bases for V and 2 bases for J; bases not matched to a gene: 0. The CDR3 spans 15 residues. Germline CDR1 reads MNHEY; CDR2 reads SMNVEV (reference sequence). This chain uses TRBV27 with TRBJ2-1; 11 bases align to TRBD2. This material consisted of CD4+ or CD8+ T cells sorted from blood, taken in a trial of the OX40 agonist ivuxolimab. The sequence came from an adult with an advanced solid tumor such as melanoma, head and neck, liver or kidney cancer. CDR3 sequence (DNA): TGTGCCAGCAGTTTGACTAGCGGGACCTACAATGAGCAGTTCTTC. It is translated as CASSLTSGTYNEQFF.